These T cell receptor beta chains were read from a single sample in a study of T cell changes during pregnancy in multiple sclerosis. Assay: immunoSEQ multiplex PCR; the TCRdb copy retains only in-frame clones and omits some. Among 48,000 or so clones, 85% to 95% were seen once, and the ten largest hold roughly 0.99%. Sequencing used CD4+ T cells from peripheral blood mononuclear cells, obtained in the second trimester of pregnancy. The receptor set was obtained from a female donor in good health, enrolled as a control in a pregnancy study. Both conserved end residues are part of each CDR3. The order of the fields is clone size, D gene, V gene, J gene, CDR3 DNA, CDR3 protein. A D gene is named only where the DNA matches it firmly. For some rows the clone size is stated as once, few or many, or as a class when expanded; others skip it.

-	-	TRBV11-2	TRBJ1-1	TGTGCCAGCAGCTTACCCGATTGGAGCCCCACTATGAACACTGAAGCTTTCTTT	CASSLPDWSPTMNTEAFF
-	TRBD1	TRBV30	TRBJ1-2	TGTGCCTGGAGTAACTACCGGGACAGGGGGCTTGGCTACACCTTC	CAWSNYRDRGLGYTF
-	-	TRBV2	TRBJ2-1	TGTGCCAGCAGCCCGGACAGCGGGGTATTTAAGGAGCAGTTCTTC	CASSPDSGVFKEQFF
-	-	TRBV18	TRBJ2-2	TGTGCCAGCTCACCATCAGTAACGAACACCGGGGAGCTGTTTTTT	CASSPSVTNTGELFF
-	-	TRBV28	TRBJ2-5	TGTGCCAGCAGCCCTCGGGTAGGCGAGACCCAGTACTTC	CASSPRVGETQYF
-	-	TRBV20-1	TRBJ2-1	TGCAGTGCTAGGAGCGGGCGGCAGTTCTTC	CSARSGRQFF
-	TRBD2	TRBV10-3	TRBJ2-7	TGTGCCATCAGGACCGGGACTAGCGGGAGTAGCTCCTACGAGCAGTACTTC	CAIRTGTSGSSSYEQYF
-	TRBD1	TRBV2	TRBJ2-7	TGTGCCAGCTTCTCGGACAGGGGGCGGGAGCAGTACTTC	CASFSDRGREQYF
-	-	TRBV2	TRBJ1-2	TGTGCCAGCACCGAACAGGGCCTAGACTATGGCTACACCTTC	CASTEQGLDYGYTF
-	TRBD1	TRBV5-1	TRBJ2-2	TGCGCCAGCAGCTTGTGGAGAAAGACAGGGCTGAGCGGGGAGCTGTTTTTT	CASSLWRKTGLSGELFF
-	-	TRBV19	TRBJ1-6	TGTGCCAGTACCACAGGGAATTCACCCCTCCACTTT	CASTTGNSPLHF
-	-	TRBV5-1	TRBJ1-4	TGCGCCAGCAGCTTTTGGGCGGGGGAAAATGAAAAACTGTTTTTT	CASSFWAGENEKLFF
-	TRBD1	TRBV28	TRBJ1-1	TGTGCCAGCAGTTTACCCTTTGGACAGGCCCTGAACACTGAAGCTTTCTTT	CASSLPFGQALNTEAFF
-	TRBD2	TRBV6-1	TRBJ2-1	TGTGCCACCGCGGGACTAGCGGGGGGAAATGAGCAGTTCTTC	CATAGLAGGNEQFF
-	TRBD2	TRBV7-2	TRBJ2-3	TGTGCCAGCAGCCTAGACCCCTTAGCGGGGCTGACAGATACGCAGTATTTT	CASSLDPLAGLTDTQYF
-	TRBD2	TRBV5-6	TRBJ2-5	TGTGCCAGCAGCCGTCGGACTAGCGTTACCGAGACCCAGTACTTC	CASSRRTSVTETQYF
once	-	TRBV28	TRBJ2-7	TGTGCCAGCAGACAAACCGGGACACTCTCCTACGAGCAGTACTTC	CASRQTGTLSYEQYF
-	-	TRBV6-1	TRBJ2-3	TGTGCCAGCAGTGAAGCGGTTGCGGGGTGGGGGACGGGAGTGCCAGATACGCAGTATTTT	CASSEAVAGWGTGVPDTQYF
-	TRBD1	TRBV9	TRBJ2-1	TGTGCCAGCAGCGTAGGAGGGACAGGGGGTAGTGAGCAGTTCTTC	CASSVGGTGGSEQFF
-	-	TRBV7-5	TRBJ2-1	TGTGTCAGAAGCTTAAAAGGGGACAATGAGCAGTTCTTC	CVRSLKGDNEQFF
-	TRBD1	TRBV2	TRBJ1-1	TGTGCCAGCAGGAGGGACAGCAACACTGAAGCTTTCTTT	CASRRDSNTEAFF
once	-	TRBV7-8	TRBJ2-2	TGTGCCAGCAGCTTAGATCACCCGGGAGTCACCGGGGAGCTGTTTTTT	CASSLDHPGVTGELFF
once	TRBD2	TRBV28	TRBJ2-7	TGTGCCAGCAGTTTCAATGGACTAGCGGGAAAAAGGAGCGAGCAGTACTTC	CASSFNGLAGKRSEQYF
-	-	TRBV7-2	TRBJ2-1	TGTGCCAGCAGCCAAGACTACCCCAATGAGCAGTTCTTC	CASSQDYPNEQFF
-	-	TRBV4-1	TRBJ1-5	TGCGCCAGCAGCCAAGCCCCTCGGCAGGGTAATCGGCCCCAGCATTTT	CASSQAPRQGNRPQHF
-	-	TRBV6-5	TRBJ1-2	TGTGCCAGCAGTTACAGGCCCAAACAGGACGGCTATGGCTACACCTTC	CASSYRPKQDGYGYTF
-	-	TRBV7-2	TRBJ1-1	TGTGCCAGCAGCCGGGACTTATTGAACACTGAAGCTTTCTTT	CASSRDLLNTEAFF
-	-	TRBV5-1	TRBJ1-2	TGCGCCAGCAGCTTGGGGCAGGGAGGTGGTACGGGCTACACCTTC	CASSLGQGGGTGYTF
once	-	TRBV5-4	TRBJ1-2	TGTGCCAGCAGCTTGGAAACTACCTGCACCTTC	CASSLETTCTF
-	-	TRBV7-8	TRBJ2-1	TGTGCCAGCAGCCCTCTAGTACCCTCGAGCTCCTACAATGAGCAGTTCTTC	CASSPLVPSSSYNEQFF
-	-	TRBV9	TRBJ2-7	TGTGCCAGCAGCGCCATACTAGGCGAGCAGTACTTC	CASSAILGEQYF
-	TRBD2	TRBV19	TRBJ2-1	TGTGCCAGTAGTATATCCGGGGGAGGGGCTTATGAGCAGTTCTTC	CASSISGGGAYEQFF
-	TRBD2	TRBV7-9	TRBJ2-4	TGTGCCAGCAGCGGCTATAGCGGGAGCCTAGCCAAAAACATTCAGTACTTC	CASSGYSGSLAKNIQYF
-	TRBD1	TRBV2	TRBJ2-7	TGTGCCAGCAGGGCGGACAGGGGGCGAATCTACGAGCAGTACTTC	CASRADRGRIYEQYF
-	TRBD2	TRBV6-1	TRBJ2-5	TGTGCCAGCAGTGGTACCGGGACTAGCGGGAGATGGGAGACCCAGTACTTC	CASSGTGTSGRWETQYF
-	-	TRBV7-9	TRBJ1-5	TGTGCCAGCAGCTTGAAGGGGAATCAGCCCCAGCATTTT	CASSLKGNQPQHF
-	-	TRBV4-1	TRBJ1-5	TGCGCCAGCAGCCAAGGAGGCACGCGAAATCAGCCCCAGCATTTT	CASSQGGTRNQPQHF
-	TRBD1	TRBV6-6	TRBJ1-4	TGTGCCAGCGACCCGACAGGGGATTTTGGTGAAAAACTGTTTTTT	CASDPTGDFGEKLFF
-	-	TRBV5-8	TRBJ2-7	TGTGCCAGCAGCTTGGTAAGCGGGTCCTACGAGCAGTACTTC	CASSLVSGSYEQYF
-	TRBD2	TRBV5-1	TRBJ2-1	TGCGCCAGCAGCTTAGACCGGCGGGAGTACAATGAGCAGTTCTTC	CASSLDRREYNEQFF
-	TRBD2	TRBV28	TRBJ2-3	TGTGCCAGCAGTCCCCAAGCGGGAGTAAAGACGCAGTATTTT	CASSPQAGVKTQYF
-	-	TRBV5-1	TRBJ2-3	TGCGCCAGCAGCTTGGATTTAGCGGAGCCCTCATTGCATACGCAGTATTTT	CASSLDLAEPSLHTQYF
-	TRBD1	TRBV5-4	TRBJ2-1	TGTGCCAGCAGCATGGGACAGGGACCCTACAATGAGCAGTTCTTC	CASSMGQGPYNEQFF
-	TRBD1	TRBV29-1	TRBJ1-4	TGCAGCGCCGAAGGGACAGCAAATGGTGAAAAACTGTTTTTT	CSAEGTANGEKLFF
-	TRBD2	TRBV7-9	TRBJ2-1	TGTGCCAGCAGCTTACTCACTAGCGGGCCTCCCTACAATGGTCAGTTCTTC	CASSLLTSGPPYNGQFF
-	TRBD2	TRBV11-1	TRBJ2-7	TGTGCCAGCAGCGGTCGGACTAGCGGGATAGGCTACGAGCAGTACTTC	CASSGRTSGIGYEQYF
-	-	TRBV2	TRBJ1-4	TGTGCCAGCAGTGCCCTTGAGCAGGGCTGGCTGTTTTTT	CASSALEQGWLFF
-	-	TRBV7-3	TRBJ2-2	TGTGCCAGCAGCTTAACGCGCAACACCGGGGAGCTGTTTTTT	CASSLTRNTGELFF
-	-	TRBV28	TRBJ2-1	TGTGCCAGCAGTTTATTGACTTACTCCTACAATGAGCAGTTCTTC	CASSLLTYSYNEQFF
-	-	TRBV5-4	TRBJ2-2	TGTGCCAGCAGCTTGGAGGGGCACTCCACCGGGGAGCTGTTTTTT	CASSLEGHSTGELFF
-	-	TRBV6-6	TRBJ2-1	TGTGCCAGCAGTTATTTACAGGAGAATGAGCAGTTCTTC	CASSYLQENEQFF
once	-	TRBV14	TRBJ2-1	TGTGCCAGCAGCCCTCGAGTTGGCGGGGAGGAGCAGTTCTTC	CASSPRVGGEEQFF
-	-	TRBV2	TRBJ2-1	TGTGCCAGCAATCTAGACAATGAGCAGTTCTTC	CASNLDNEQFF
once	-	TRBV4-1	TRBJ1-6	TGCGCCAGCAGCCCCGCGGGTAGCTATAATTCACCCCTCCACTTT	CASSPAGSYNSPLHF
-	-	TRBV30	TRBJ2-3	TGTGCCTGGAGTATCGTTTACCTACAGGTGCCAGATACGCAGTATTTT	CAWSIVYLQVPDTQYF
-	-	TRBV27	TRBJ1-2	TGTGCCAGCAGTTTTATCCCCCAGGGCCTCCCCCTTTACTATGGCTACACCTTC	CASSFIPQGLPLYYGYTF
-	TRBD2	TRBV6-1	TRBJ2-2	TGTGCCAGCAGTGTCGGACTAGCAAACACCGGGGAGCTGTTTTTT	CASSVGLANTGELFF
-	TRBD1	TRBV10-3	TRBJ2-1	TGTGCCATCGGACAGGGACCCGACAATGAGCAGTTCTTC	CAIGQGPDNEQFF
-	TRBD2	TRBV7-2	TRBJ2-7	TGTGCCAGCAGCTTAAACATGGGACTAGCGGGAAGGGAGCAGTACTTC	CASSLNMGLAGREQYF